This is a list of T cell receptor beta chains from one sample in a study of T cells in Graves' hyperthyroidism and ophthalmopathy. TCRdb reprocessed the multiplex PCR reads with MiXCR, giving one entry per CDR3 protein. Of about 610,000 distinct CDR3 sequences listed, roughly 14% were seen once; the top ten hold about 3.9%. Material: blood. These receptors originate from a woman aged 40 to 50 with Graves' ophthalmopathy. Both conserved end residues are part of each CDR3. The D gene is left open where the match is weak. Clone size is not always given. Where it is, it says once, few, many or a class for expanded clones.

cdr3_aa cdr3_nt clone_size d_call j_call v_call
CASSKRGQTPGANVLTF TGTGCCAGCAGTAAGAGGGGACAGACGCCTGGGGCCAACGTCCTGACTTTC many TRBD1 TRBJ2-6 TRBV27
CASSPRWGTEAFF TGTGCCAGCAGCCCCCGGTGGGGCACTGAAGCTTTCTTT many - TRBJ1-1 TRBV7-3
CASSVHRGRPVYEQYF TGTGCCAGCAGCGTACACAGGGGGCGCCCCGTCTACGAGCAGTACTTC many TRBD1 TRBJ2-7 TRBV6-5
CATSPAREQETQYF TGTGCCACCAGCCCGGCGCGGGAACAAGAGACCCAGTACTTC many - TRBJ2-5 TRBV15
CASSLVGVPSRGYEQYF TGTGCCAGCAGCTTGGTTGGAGTCCCTAGTCGAGGGTACGAGCAGTACTTC few - TRBJ2-7 TRBV11-1
CASGLVEEGNQPQHF TGTGCTAGTGGTTTGGTGGAGGAAGGCAATCAGCCCCAGCATTTT many - TRBJ1-5 TRBV12-5
CASSFPGENTIYF TGTGCCAGCAGCTTTCCAGGGGAAAACACCATATACTTT - - TRBJ1-3 TRBV7-3
CAISEPDRDTEAFF TGTGCCATCAGTGAGCCCGACAGGGACACTGAAGCTTTCTTT many TRBD1 TRBJ1-1 TRBV10-3
CAISRTGEDTGELFF TGTGCCATCAGTCGGACAGGGGAGGACACCGGGGAGCTGTTTTTT - TRBD1 TRBJ2-2 TRBV10-3
CSAAGTARTQYF TGCAGTGCTGCTGGGACGGCCCGGACCCAGTACTTC many - TRBJ2-5 TRBV20-1
CASSWGTVGNTIYF TGTGCCAGCAGTTGGGGGACAGTTGGAAACACCATATATTTT many TRBD1 TRBJ1-3 TRBV28
CASSKGLAGIYEQYF TGTGCCAGCAGTAAGGGACTAGCGGGAATCTACGAGCAGTACTTC - TRBD2 TRBJ2-7 TRBV6-1